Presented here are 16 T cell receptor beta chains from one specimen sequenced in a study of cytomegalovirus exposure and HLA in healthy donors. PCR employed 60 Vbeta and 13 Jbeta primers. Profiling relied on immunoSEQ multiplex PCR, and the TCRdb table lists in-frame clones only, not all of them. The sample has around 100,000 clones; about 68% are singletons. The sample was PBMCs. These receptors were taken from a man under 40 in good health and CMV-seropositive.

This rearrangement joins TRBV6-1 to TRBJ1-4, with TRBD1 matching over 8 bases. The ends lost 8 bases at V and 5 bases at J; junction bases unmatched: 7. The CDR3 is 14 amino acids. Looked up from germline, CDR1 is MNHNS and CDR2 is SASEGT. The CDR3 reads CASSRRTGNEKLFF. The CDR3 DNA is TGTGCCAGCTCAAGACGGACAGGGAATGAAAAACTGTTTTTT.

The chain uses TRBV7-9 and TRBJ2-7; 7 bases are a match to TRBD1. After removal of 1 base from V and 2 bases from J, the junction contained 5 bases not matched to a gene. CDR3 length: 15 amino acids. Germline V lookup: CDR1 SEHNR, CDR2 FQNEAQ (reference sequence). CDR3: CASSLGRQGPYEQYF. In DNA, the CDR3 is TGTGCCAGCAGCTTAGGTCGACAGGGTCCCTACGAGCAGTACTTC.

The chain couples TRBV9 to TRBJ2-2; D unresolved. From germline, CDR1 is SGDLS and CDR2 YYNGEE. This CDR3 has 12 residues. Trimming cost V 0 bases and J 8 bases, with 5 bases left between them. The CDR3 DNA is TGTGCCAGCAGCGTAGATCAGGGGGAGCTGTTTTTT. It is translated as CASSVDQGELFF.

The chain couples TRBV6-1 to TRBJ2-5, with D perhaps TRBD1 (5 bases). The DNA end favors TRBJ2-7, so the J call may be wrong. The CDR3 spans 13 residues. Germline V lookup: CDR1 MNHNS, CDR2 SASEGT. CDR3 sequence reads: CASRPGQGYEQYF. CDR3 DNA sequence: TGTGCCAGCAGGCCCGGGCAGGGTTACGAGCAGTACTTC.

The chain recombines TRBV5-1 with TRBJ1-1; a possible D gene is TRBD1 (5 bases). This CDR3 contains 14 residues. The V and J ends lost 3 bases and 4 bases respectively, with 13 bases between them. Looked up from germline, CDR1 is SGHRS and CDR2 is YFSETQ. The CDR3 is CASSSGTLGTEAFF. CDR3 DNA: TGCGCCAGCAGCTCCGGGACTCTAGGCACTGAAGCTTTCTTT.

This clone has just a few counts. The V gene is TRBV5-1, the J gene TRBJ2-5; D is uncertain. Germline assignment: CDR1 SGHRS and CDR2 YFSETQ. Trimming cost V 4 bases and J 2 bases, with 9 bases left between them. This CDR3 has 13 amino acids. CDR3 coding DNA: TGCGCCAGCAGCCCCCCCCAACAAGAGACCCAGTACTTC. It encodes CASSPPQQETQYF.

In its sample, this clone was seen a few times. The chain's CDR3 is CSVEGAEGTDTQYF. Written as DNA, the CDR3 is TGCAGCGTTGAAGGGGCGGAGGGCACAGATACGCAGTATTTT. The chain joins TRBV29-1 to TRBJ2-3; possible D gene TRBD2, 5 bases. Germline V gives CDR1 SQVTM, CDR2 ANQGSEA. CDR3 length: 14 residues. V gave up 1 base and J gave up 1 base, with 9 bases separating them.

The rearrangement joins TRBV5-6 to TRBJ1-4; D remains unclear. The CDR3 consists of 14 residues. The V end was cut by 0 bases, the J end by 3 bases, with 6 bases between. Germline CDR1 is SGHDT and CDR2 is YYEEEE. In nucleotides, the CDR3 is TGTGCCAGCAGCTTGGGGGCGCCTAATGAAAAACTGTTTTTT. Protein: CASSLGAPNEKLFF. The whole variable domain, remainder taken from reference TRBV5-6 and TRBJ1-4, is DAGVTQSPTHLIKTRGQQVTLRCSPKSGHDTVSWYQQALGQGPQFIFQYYEEEERQRGNFPDRFSGHQFPNYSSELNVNALLLGDSALYLCASSLGAPNEKLFFGSGTQLSVL.

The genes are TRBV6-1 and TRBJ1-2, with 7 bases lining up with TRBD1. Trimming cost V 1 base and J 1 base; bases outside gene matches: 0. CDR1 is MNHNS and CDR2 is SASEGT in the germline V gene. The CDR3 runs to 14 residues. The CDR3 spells CASSEGQGNYGYTF. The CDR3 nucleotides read TGTGCCAGCAGTGAAGGACAGGGTAACTATGGCTACACCTTC.

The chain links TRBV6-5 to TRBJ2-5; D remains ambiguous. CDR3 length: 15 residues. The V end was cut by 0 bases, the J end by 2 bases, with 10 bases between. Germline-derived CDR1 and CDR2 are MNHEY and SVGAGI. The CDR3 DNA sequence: TGTGCCAGCAGTTACTCCCGGATGAGGCAAGAGACCCAGTACTTC. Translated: CASSYSRMRQETQYF.

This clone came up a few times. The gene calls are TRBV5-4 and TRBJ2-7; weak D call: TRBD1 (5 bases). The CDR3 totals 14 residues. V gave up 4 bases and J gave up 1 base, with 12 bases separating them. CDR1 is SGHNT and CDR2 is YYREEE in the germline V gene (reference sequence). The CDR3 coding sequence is TGTGCCAGCAGCCTCGAAGGGGCTTCCTACGAGCAGTACTTC. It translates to CASSLEGASYEQYF.

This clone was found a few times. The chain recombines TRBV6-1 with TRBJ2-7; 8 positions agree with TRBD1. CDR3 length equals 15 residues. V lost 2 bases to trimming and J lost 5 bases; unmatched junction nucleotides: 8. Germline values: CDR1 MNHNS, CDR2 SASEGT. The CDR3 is CASSEYQGARNEQYF. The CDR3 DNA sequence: TGTGCCAGCAGTGAATACCAGGGGGCTCGTAACGAGCAGTACTTC.

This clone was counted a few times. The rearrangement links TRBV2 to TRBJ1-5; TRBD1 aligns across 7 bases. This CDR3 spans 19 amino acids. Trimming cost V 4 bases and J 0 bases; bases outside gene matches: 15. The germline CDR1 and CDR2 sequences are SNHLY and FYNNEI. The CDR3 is CASSGLLTGPSYSNQPQHF. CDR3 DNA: TGTGCCAGCAGTGGCCTACTGACAGGGCCCTCCTATAGCAATCAGCCCCAGCATTTT. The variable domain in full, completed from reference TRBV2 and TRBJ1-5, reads EPEVTQTPSHQVTQMGQEVILRCVPISNHLYFYWYRQILGQKVEFLVSFYNNEISEKSEIFDDQFSVERPDGSNFTLKIRSTKLEDSAMYFCASSGLLTGPSYSNQPQHFGDGTRLSIL.

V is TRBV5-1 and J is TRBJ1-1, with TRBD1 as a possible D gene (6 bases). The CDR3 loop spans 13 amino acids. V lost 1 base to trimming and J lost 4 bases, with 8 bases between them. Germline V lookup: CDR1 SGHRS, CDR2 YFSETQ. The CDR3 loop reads CASSLRGTTEAFF. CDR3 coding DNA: TGCGCCAGCAGCTTGAGGGGGACCACTGAAGCTTTCTTT.

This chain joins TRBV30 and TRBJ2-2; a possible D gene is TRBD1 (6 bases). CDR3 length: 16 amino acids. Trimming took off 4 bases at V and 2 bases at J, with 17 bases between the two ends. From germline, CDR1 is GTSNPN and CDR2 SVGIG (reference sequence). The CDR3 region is CAWIEWGQVNTGELFF. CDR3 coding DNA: TGTGCCTGGATAGAATGGGGGCAGGTTAACACCGGGGAGCTGTTTTTT.

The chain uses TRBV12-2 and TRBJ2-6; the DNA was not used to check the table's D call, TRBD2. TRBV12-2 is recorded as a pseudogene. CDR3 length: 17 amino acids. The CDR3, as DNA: TGTGCAAGTCGCCCATACCGCGGGGGGGCTGGGGCCAACGTCCTGACTTTC. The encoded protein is CASRPYRGGAGANVLTF.